The clone carrying this T cell receptor beta chain is deemed medium-sized. This sample stems from a study of T cell clonotyping in hematopoietic cell transplantation. Time point denoted: recipient sample about 28 days before transplant, after cytoreduction. The CDR3 extends over 15 amino acids. Germline V CDR1 and CDR2: LNHDA, SQIVND (reference sequence). V gave up 3 bases and J gave up 4 bases, with 15 bases separating them. Repertoires were generated with immunoSEQ multiplex PCR, while TCRdb's copy carries only in-frame clones and drops some. The top ten clones hold about 13% of a sample with roughly 11,000 clones, 92% of them seen once.

The material sequenced was peripheral blood mononuclear cells, taken before stem cell transplant. This sequence originates from a middle-aged woman with acute myeloid leukemia. Some clones in this sample may be carry-over from other donors' samples. This chain links TRBV19 with TRBJ1-1, with TRBD1 as a possible D gene (5 bases). CDR3 bases: TGTGCCAGTAGTATCAGTAGCGACGGGGGCACTGAAGCTTTCTTT. This encodes CASSISSDGGTEAFF.